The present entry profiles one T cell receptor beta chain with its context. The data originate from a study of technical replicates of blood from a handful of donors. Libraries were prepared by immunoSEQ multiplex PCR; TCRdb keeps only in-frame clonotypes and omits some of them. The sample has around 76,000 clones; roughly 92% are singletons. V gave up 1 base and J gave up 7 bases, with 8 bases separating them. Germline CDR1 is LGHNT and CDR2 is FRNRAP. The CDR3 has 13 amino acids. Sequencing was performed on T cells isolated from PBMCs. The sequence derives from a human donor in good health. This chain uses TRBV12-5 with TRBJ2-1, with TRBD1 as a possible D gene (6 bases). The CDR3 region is CASGLGGLNEQFF. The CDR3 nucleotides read TGTGCTAGTGGTTTGGGGGGGCTAAATGAGCAGTTCTTC.